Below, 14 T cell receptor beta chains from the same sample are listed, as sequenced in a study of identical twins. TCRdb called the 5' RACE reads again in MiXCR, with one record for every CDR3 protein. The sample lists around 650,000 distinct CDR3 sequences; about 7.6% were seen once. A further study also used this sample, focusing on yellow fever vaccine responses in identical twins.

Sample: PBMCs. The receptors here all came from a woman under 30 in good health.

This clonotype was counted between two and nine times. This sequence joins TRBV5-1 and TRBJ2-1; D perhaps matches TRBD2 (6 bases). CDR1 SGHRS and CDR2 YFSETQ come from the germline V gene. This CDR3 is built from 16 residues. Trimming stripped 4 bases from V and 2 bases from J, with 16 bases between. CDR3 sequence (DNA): TGCGCCAGCAGCCCGGCTTTGAGACTAGCCTACAATGAGCAGTTCTTC. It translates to CASSPALRLAYNEQFF.

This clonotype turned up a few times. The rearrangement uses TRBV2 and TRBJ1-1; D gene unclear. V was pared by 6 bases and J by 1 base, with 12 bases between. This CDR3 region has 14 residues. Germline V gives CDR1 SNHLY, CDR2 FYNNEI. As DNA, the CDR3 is TGTGCCAGCAGCAAGGACCCCTCGAACACTGAAGCTTTCTTT. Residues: CASSKDPSNTEAFF. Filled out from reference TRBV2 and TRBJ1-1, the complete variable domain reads EPEVTQTPSHQVTQMGQEVILRCVPISNHLYFYWYRQILGQKVEFLVSFYNNEISEKSEIFDDQFSVERPDGSNFTLKIRSTKLEDSAMYFCASSKDPSNTEAFFGQGTRLTVV.

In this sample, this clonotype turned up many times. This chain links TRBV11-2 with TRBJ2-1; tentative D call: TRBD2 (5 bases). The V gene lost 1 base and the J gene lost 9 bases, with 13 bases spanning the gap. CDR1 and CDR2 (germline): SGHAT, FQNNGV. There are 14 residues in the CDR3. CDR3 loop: CASSLVSGGPEQFF. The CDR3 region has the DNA TGTGCCAGCAGCTTAGTAAGCGGTGGGCCTGAGCAGTTCTTC.

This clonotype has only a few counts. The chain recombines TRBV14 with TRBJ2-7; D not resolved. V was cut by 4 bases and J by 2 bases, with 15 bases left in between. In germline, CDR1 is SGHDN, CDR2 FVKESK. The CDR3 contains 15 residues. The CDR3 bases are TGTGCCAGCAGCCCCGGCGGCATACTCGCCTACGAGCAGTACGTC. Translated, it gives CASSPGGILAYEQYV.

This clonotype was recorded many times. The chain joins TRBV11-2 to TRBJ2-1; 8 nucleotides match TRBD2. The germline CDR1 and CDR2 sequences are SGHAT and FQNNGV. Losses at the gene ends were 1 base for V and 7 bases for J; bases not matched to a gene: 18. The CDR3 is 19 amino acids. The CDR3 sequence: CASSLVPPTSGSSPNEQFF. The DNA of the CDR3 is TGTGCCAGCAGCTTAGTTCCCCCTACTAGCGGTAGCTCTCCGAATGAGCAGTTCTTC.

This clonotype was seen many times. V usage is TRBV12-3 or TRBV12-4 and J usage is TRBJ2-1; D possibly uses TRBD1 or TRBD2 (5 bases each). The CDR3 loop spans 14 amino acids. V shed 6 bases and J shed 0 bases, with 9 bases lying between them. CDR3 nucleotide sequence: TGTGCCAGCAGGGGGGAAAGCTCCTACAATGAGCAGTTCTTC. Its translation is CASRGESSYNEQFF.

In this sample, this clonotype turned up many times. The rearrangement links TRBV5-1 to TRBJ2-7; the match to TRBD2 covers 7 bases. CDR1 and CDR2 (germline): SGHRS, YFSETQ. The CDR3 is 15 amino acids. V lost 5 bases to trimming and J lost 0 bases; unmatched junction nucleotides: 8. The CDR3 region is CASSLNSGTSYEQYF. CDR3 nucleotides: TGCGCCAGCAGTTTAAACAGCGGGACCTCCTACGAGCAGTACTTC.

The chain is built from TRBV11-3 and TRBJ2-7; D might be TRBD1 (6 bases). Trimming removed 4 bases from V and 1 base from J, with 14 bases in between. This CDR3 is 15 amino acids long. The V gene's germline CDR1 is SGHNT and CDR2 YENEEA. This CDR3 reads CASSSKSDSSYEQYF. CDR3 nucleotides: TGTGCCAGCAGCTCGAAGTCGGACAGTTCCTACGAGCAGTACTTC.

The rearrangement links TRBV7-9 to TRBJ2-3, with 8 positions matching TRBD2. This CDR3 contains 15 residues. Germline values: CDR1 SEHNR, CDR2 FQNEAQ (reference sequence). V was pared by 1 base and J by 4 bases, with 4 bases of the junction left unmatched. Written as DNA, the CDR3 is TGTGCCAGCAGCTTAGTAAGCGGGAGTTCAGATACGCAGTATTTT. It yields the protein CASSLVSGSSDTQYF.

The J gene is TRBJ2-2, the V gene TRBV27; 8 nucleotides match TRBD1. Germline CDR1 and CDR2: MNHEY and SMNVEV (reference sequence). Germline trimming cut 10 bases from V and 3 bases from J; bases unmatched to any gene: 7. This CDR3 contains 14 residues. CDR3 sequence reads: CATRQGSYTGELFF. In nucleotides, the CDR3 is TGTGCCACCCGACAGGGGTCGTACACCGGGGAGCTGTTTTTT.

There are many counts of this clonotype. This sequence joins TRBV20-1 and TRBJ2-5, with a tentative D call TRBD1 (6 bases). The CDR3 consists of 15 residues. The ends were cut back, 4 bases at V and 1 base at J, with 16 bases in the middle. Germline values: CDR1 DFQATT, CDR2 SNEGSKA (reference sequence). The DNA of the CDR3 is TGCAGTGCTACCCCTATCAGGACAGTCCAAGAGACCCAGTACTTC. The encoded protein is CSATPIRTVQETQYF.

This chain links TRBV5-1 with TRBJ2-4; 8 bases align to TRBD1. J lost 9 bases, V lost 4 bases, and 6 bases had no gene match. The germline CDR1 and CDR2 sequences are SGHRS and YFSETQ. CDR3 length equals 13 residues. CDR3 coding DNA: TGCGCCAGCAGCGGAGGACAGGGAGTCATTCAGTACTTC. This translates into CASSGGQGVIQYF.

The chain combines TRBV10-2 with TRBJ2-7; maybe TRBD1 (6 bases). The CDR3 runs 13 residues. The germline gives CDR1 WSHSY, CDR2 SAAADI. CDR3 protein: CASAGAGAYERYV. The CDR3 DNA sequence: TGCGCCAGCGCAGGGGCTGGAGCCTACGAGCGGTACGTC.

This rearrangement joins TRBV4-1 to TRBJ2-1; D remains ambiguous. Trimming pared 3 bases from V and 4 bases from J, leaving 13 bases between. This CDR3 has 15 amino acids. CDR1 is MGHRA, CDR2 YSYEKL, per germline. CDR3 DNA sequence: TGCGCCAGCAGCCAGATACGGACGCGGTACAATGAGCAGTTCTTC. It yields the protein CASSQIRTRYNEQFF.